These 30 T cell receptor beta chains originate from one sample sequenced in a study of blood T cells in healthy people across ages. PCR was performed a second time for about 7 to 11 cycles using a sample-barcoded 5' primer and a J-beta primer mix. TCRdb independently ran MiXCR on the 5' RACE reads; one entry per CDR3 protein. The sample includes about 900,000 distinct CDR3 sequences, less than 80% of them seen just once. Sequenced input: blood. All receptors come from a man between 25 and 39 years old in good health.

The rearrangement joins TRBV5-1 to TRBJ2-1; D is possibly TRBD2 (7 bases). In germline, CDR1 is SGHRS, CDR2 YFSETQ. CDR3 length: 15 amino acids. The V end lost 2 bases, the J end lost 8 bases, and 17 bases lay between the germline ends. CDR3 coding DNA: TGCGCCAGCAGCTTAGAGAGGGGGGGGAGCGATGAGCAGTTCTTC. Translated, it gives CASSLERGGSDEQFF. The whole variable domain, filled in from reference TRBV5-1 and TRBJ2-1, reads KAGVTQTPRYLIKTRGQQVTLSCSPISGHRSVSWYQQTPGQGLQFLFEYFSETQRNKGNFPGRFSGRQFSNSRSEMNVSTLELGDSALYLCASSLERGGSDEQFFGPGTRLTVL.

The chain carries TRBV28 and TRBJ2-2; 13 bases fit TRBD2. This CDR3 region has 15 residues. V shed 5 bases, J shed 6 bases, and the junction held 3 bases outside the gene matches. The germline CDR1 and CDR2 sequences are MDHEN and SYDVKM. CDR3 residues: CASSPGLAGSGELFF. Here the CDR3 DNA reads TGTGCCAGCAGTCCGGGACTAGCGGGGTCCGGGGAGCTGTTTTTT.

There are many counts of this clonotype. This rearrangement joins TRBV29-1 to TRBJ2-1, with 7 bases lining up with TRBD1. V dropped 6 bases and J dropped 8; count of bases not matched to a gene: 13. CDR1 and CDR2 from the germline V gene are SQVTM and ANQGSEA. The CDR3 loop spans 14 amino acids. This CDR3 is CSVLEMTGSDEQFF. DNA for the CDR3: TGCAGCGTCCTAGAAATGACAGGGTCTGATGAGCAGTTCTTC.

V gene TRBV5-1 combines with J gene TRBJ2-1; the D gene is possibly TRBD2 (6 bases). Deletions cut 0 bases from V and 9 bases from J, with 10 bases between. CDR1 SGHRS and CDR2 YFSETQ come from the germline V gene. The CDR3 spans 13 residues. In DNA form, the CDR3 reads TGCGCCAGCAGCTTGGACGAGGGAGGTGAGCAGTTCTTC. It specifies CASSLDEGGEQFF. Variable domain in full (rest from reference TRBV5-1 and TRBJ2-1): KAGVTQTPRYLIKTRGQQVTLSCSPISGHRSVSWYQQTPGQGLQFLFEYFSETQRNKGNFPGRFSGRQFSNSRSEMNVSTLELGDSALYLCASSLDEGGEQFFGPGTRLTVL.

This clonotype showed up just once. The chain couples TRBV5-1 to TRBJ2-5, with D perhaps matching TRBD2 (6 bases). The CDR3 is 14 residues long. Germline V gene lookup returns CDR1 SGHRS and CDR2 YFSETQ. The V end was cut by 4 bases, the J end by 1 base, with 11 bases between. CDR3 DNA sequence: TGCGCCAGCAGCAAGGGGACTTCCCAAGAGACCCAGTACTTC. Protein: CASSKGTSQETQYF.

The chain employs TRBV20-1 and TRBJ2-1; 7 bases are a match to TRBD2. The CDR3 spans 12 residues. Germline V gene lookup returns CDR1 DFQATT and CDR2 SNEGSKA (reference sequence). The V gene end was trimmed by 0 bases and the J gene end by 10 bases; junction bases not matched to a gene: 3. The CDR3 spells CSARDLTSEQFF. The CDR3 DNA follows: TGCAGTGCTAGAGATCTGACTAGCGAGCAGTTCTTC.

The chain recombines TRBV5-1 with TRBJ2-1; 13 bases are a match to TRBD2. With V trimmed by 4 bases and J by 12 bases, 16 bases remained unmatched. This CDR3 comprises 17 residues. CDR1 is SGHRS and CDR2 is YFSETQ in the germline V gene. The CDR3 nucleotides read TGCGCCAGCAGCGGACGGACTAGCGGGGGTGCGGCAGATACGCAGTTCTTC. Amino acids: CASSGRTSGGAADTQFF. Complete variable domain (other parts from reference TRBV5-1 and TRBJ2-1): KAGVTQTPRYLIKTRGQQVTLSCSPISGHRSVSWYQQTPGQGLQFLFEYFSETQRNKGNFPGRFSGRQFSNSRSEMNVSTLELGDSALYLCASSGRTSGGAADTQFFGPGTRLTVL.

The rearrangement uses TRBV20-1 and TRBJ1-5; a possible D gene is TRBD1 (5 bases). With 6 bases removed from V and 9 bases from J, the gap between germline ends came to 18 bases. Germline V lookup: CDR1 DFQATT, CDR2 SNEGSKA (reference sequence). This CDR3 has 13 amino acids. The CDR3 nucleotides read TGCAGTGCGTTAACGGGTGGGGGGTGGCCCCAGCATTTT. Translated, it gives CSALTGGGWPQHF.

In nucleotides, the CDR3 is TGCGCCAGCAGCGGGGCAGGGCGGGTGAACACTGAAGCTTTCTTT. It translates to CASSGAGRVNTEAFF. V usage is TRBV5-1 and J usage is TRBJ1-1, with a tentative D call TRBD1 (5 bases). The germline V gene has CDR1 SGHRS and CDR2 YFSETQ. The CDR3 has 15 amino acids. V was trimmed by 4 bases and J by 0 bases, leaving 13 bases between them.

This clonotype has ten or more counts. The V call is TRBV7-9, the J call TRBJ2-7; possibly TRBD2 for D (5 bases). V lost 5 bases to trimming and J lost 2 bases, with 7 bases between them. From germline, CDR1 is SEHNR and CDR2 FQNEAQ (reference sequence). The CDR3 is made up of 12 amino acids. The CDR3 DNA follows: TGTGCCAGCAGCCCCGGGACCTACGAGCAGTACTTC. This translates into CASSPGTYEQYF. The full variable domain, rest sourced from reference TRBV7-9 and TRBJ2-7, is DTGVSQNPRHKITKRGQNVTFRCDPISEHNRLYWYRQTLGQGPEFLTYFQNEAQLEKSRLLSDRFSAERPKGSFSTLEIQRTEQGDSAMYLCASSPGTYEQYFGPGTRLTVT.

This clonotype showed up just a few times. The chain couples TRBV10-3 to TRBJ2-1; D is unresolved. The CDR3 is 16 residues long. The ends were cut back, 0 bases at V and 7 bases at J, with 16 bases in the middle. The germline V gene has CDR1 ENHRY and CDR2 SYGVKD. The CDR3 DNA reads TGTGCCATCAGTGAGTCGACGCAAAACCAGGCGAATGAGCAGTTCTTC. Translating it yields CAISESTQNQANEQFF.

This clonotype was counted a single time. J is TRBJ2-4 and V is TRBV27; 7 bases map to TRBD2. The J call may be wrong; the DNA end is better matched by TRBJ2-7. CDR1 and CDR2 from the germline V gene are MNHEY and SMNVEV (reference sequence). This CDR3 is built from 16 residues. The CDR3 DNA reads TGTGCCAGCAGTTTATCAGGGAGGGCTATAGTTCCCGAGCAGTACTTC. This translates into CASSLSGRAIVPEQYF.

The gene calls are TRBV11-1 and TRBJ2-1; no clear D gene. The CDR3 runs to 16 residues. Germline V gene lookup returns CDR1 SGHAT and CDR2 FQDESV (reference sequence). Between the trimmed V and J ends, which lost 2 bases and 0 bases, there was a span of 11 bases. The CDR3 loop is CASSLPDGGSYNEQFF. The CDR3 coding sequence is TGTGCCAGCAGCTTACCGGACGGCGGCTCCTACAATGAGCAGTTCTTC. The entire variable domain, with the rest obtained from reference TRBV11-1 and TRBJ2-1, is as follows: EAEVAQSPRYKITEKSQAVAFWCDPISGHATLYWYRQILGQGPELLVQFQDESVVDDSQLPKDRFSAERLKGVDSTLKIQPAELGDSAMYLCASSLPDGGSYNEQFFGPGTRLTVL.

This chain connects TRBV5-1 to TRBJ2-7; TRBD2 might be the D (5 bases). Trimming left V 3 bases short and J 0 bases short, with 13 bases between. The CDR3 totals 15 residues. Germline-derived CDR1 and CDR2 are SGHRS and YFSETQ. CDR3 nucleotides: TGCGCCAGCAGCTCTGCCGTGGGGAGCTCCTACGAGCAGTACTTC. Translated: CASSSAVGSSYEQYF.

V usage is TRBV28 and J usage is TRBJ1-1; TRBD1 might be the D (5 bases). Germline-derived CDR1 and CDR2 are MDHEN and SYDVKM. The CDR3 is 16 residues long. Trimming took off 3 bases at V and 5 bases at J, with 19 bases between the two ends. In DNA, the CDR3 is TGTGCCAGCAGTTTCATTTCGGGGGGAGGGAGAACTGAAGCTTTCTTT. Its protein is CASSFISGGGRTEAFF. Full variable domain (remainder filled in from reference TRBV28 and TRBJ1-1): DVKVTQSSRYLVKRTGEKVFLECVQDMDHENMFWYRQDPGLGLRLIYFSYDVKMKEKGDIPEGYSVSREKKERFSLILESASTNQTSMYLCASSFISGGGRTEAFFGQGTRLTVV.

V and J are TRBV3-1 and TRBJ1-2, with 7 positions matching TRBD1. The ends lost 4 bases at V and 8 bases at J; junction bases unmatched: 16. The CDR3 length is 16 residues. In germline, CDR1 is LGHDT, CDR2 YNNKEL (reference sequence). The CDR3 protein is CASSPLRRQGDYGYTF. CDR3 nucleotides: TGTGCCAGCAGCCCATTAAGGAGACAGGGCGATTACGGCTACACCTTC.

V and J are TRBV12-3 or TRBV12-4 and TRBJ1-2, with D possibly being TRBD1 (5 bases). V gave up 6 bases and J gave up 7 bases, with 15 bases separating them. This CDR3 has 13 residues. The CDR3 DNA reads TGTGCCAGCAGACTCGGGACGCCGGGTGGCTACACCTTC. It yields the protein CASRLGTPGGYTF.

The chain employs TRBV7-2 and TRBJ2-7; possible D gene TRBD1, 6 bases. This CDR3 is built from 15 residues. Germline CDR1 and CDR2: SGHTA and FQGNSA. Trimming removed 3 bases from V and 0 bases from J, with 12 bases in between. The CDR3 DNA is TGTGCCAGCAGCTTGGGGACAAGGAACTCCTACGAGCAGTACTTC. Translation: CASSLGTRNSYEQYF. Full variable domain (rest looked up from reference TRBV7-2 and TRBJ2-7): GAGVSQSPSNKVTEKGKDVELRCDPISGHTALYWYRQSLGQGLEFLIYFQGNSAPDKSGLPSDRFSAERTGGSVSTLTIQRTQQEDSAVYLCASSLGTRNSYEQYFGPGTRLTVT.

This sequence joins TRBV6-5 and TRBJ1-1; 10 bases align to TRBD1. This CDR3 has 16 residues. Unmatched junction bases numbered 11, after V lost 5 bases and J lost 5 bases. In germline, CDR1 is MNHEY, CDR2 SVGAGI. For the CDR3, the DNA is TGTGCCAGCAGTCAAACACCGGACAGGGGGGAAACTGAAGCTTTCTTT. The encoded protein is CASSQTPDRGETEAFF.

V usage is TRBV3-1 and J usage is TRBJ2-5, with TRBD2 matching over 10 bases. The J segment lost 4 bases and the V segment lost 6 bases, leaving 14 bases of the junction unmatched. The CDR3 totals 17 residues. The germline V gene encodes CDR1 LGHDT and CDR2 YNNKEL (reference sequence). In DNA, the CDR3 is TGTGCCAGCAGTCCTCCACCGGGACTAGCGACCGGAGAGACCCAGTACTTC. Translation gives CASSPPPGLATGETQYF.

This clonotype was detected only a few times. V and J are TRBV4-2 and TRBJ2-7; D not certain. The CDR3 contains 15 residues. CDR1 LGHNA and CDR2 YNFKEQ come from the germline V gene. Between the trimmed V and J ends, which lost 0 bases and 4 bases, there was a span of 13 bases. Written as DNA, the CDR3 is TGTGCCAGCAGCCAAGACGAACCAGGACCTTACGAGCAGTACTTC. Its protein is CASSQDEPGPYEQYF.

The chain employs TRBV13 and TRBJ2-4; tentatively, D is TRBD2 (6 bases). The J call is uncertain, as TRBJ2-7 better fits the DNA end. This CDR3 comprises 12 residues. Germline lookup yields CDR1 PRHDT and CDR2 FYEKMQ (reference sequence). The CDR3 is CASSDGRYEQYF. CDR3 DNA sequence: TGTGCCAGCAGCGACGGGAGATACGAGCAGTACTTC.

CDR3 DNA sequence: TGTGCCATCAGTGGCGGACAGGCCAAAAACATTCAGTACTTC. This translates into CAISGGQAKNIQYF. The chain recombines TRBV10-3 with TRBJ2-4, with TRBD1 as a possible D gene (6 bases). The V and J ends lost 4 bases and 1 base respectively, with 8 bases between them. The germline gives CDR1 ENHRY, CDR2 SYGVKD. This CDR3 has 14 residues.

The V gene is TRBV6-1, the J gene TRBJ2-1; D not resolved. The CDR3 is 16 amino acids. Germline CDR1 reads MNHNS; CDR2 reads SASEGT. Trimming removed 6 bases at V and 4 bases at J, with 19 bases between. The CDR3 DNA is TGTGCCAGCAGCTTTAGGGCAGACCGTCAATACAATGAGCAGTTCTTC. Protein sequence: CASSFRADRQYNEQFF.

The rearrangement uses TRBV4-2 and TRBJ2-7; D is unclear. Trimming stripped 1 base from V and 2 bases from J, with 9 bases between. Germline V gene lookup returns CDR1 LGHNA and CDR2 YNFKEQ. The CDR3 consists of 14 residues. The CDR3 region is CASSQAPRAYEQYF. The CDR3 coding sequence is TGTGCCAGCAGCCAAGCCCCTAGGGCCTACGAGCAGTACTTC.

This clonotype was seen more than once but under ten times. The chain employs TRBV7-2 and TRBJ2-1, with D tentatively TRBD1 (6 bases). The CDR3 has 17 amino acids. V lost 1 base and J lost 1, with 14 bases in between. Per the germline V gene, CDR1 is SGHTA and CDR2 is FQGNSA. This CDR3 is CASSLVTGFTSYNEQFF. The CDR3 DNA sequence: TGTGCCAGCAGCTTAGTAACAGGGTTTACTTCCTACAATGAGCAGTTCTTC.

The V and J genes are TRBV7-2 and TRBJ2-7; D possibly uses TRBD1 or TRBD2 (5 bases each). The CDR3 extends over 15 amino acids. The germline V and J ends were trimmed by 4 bases and 3 bases, with 16 bases remaining between them. Germline values: CDR1 SGHTA, CDR2 FQGNSA. The CDR3 bases are TGTGCCAGCAGCTCGGGATGGGACGGATTCTACGAGCAGTACTTC. This translates into CASSSGWDGFYEQYF.

The chain carries TRBV7-9 and TRBJ2-1, with 8 positions matching TRBD1. The length of the CDR3 is 14 residues. CDR1 SEHNR and CDR2 FQNEAQ come from the germline V gene (reference sequence). V lost 6 bases to trimming and J lost 8 bases; unmatched junction nucleotides: 9. CDR3 bases: TGTGCCAGCAGTGGGGCAGGGGGCTTGGATGAGCAGTTCTTC. It encodes CASSGAGGLDEQFF. Combining the CDR3 with reference TRBV7-9 and TRBJ2-1 gives the whole variable domain DTGVSQNPRHKITKRGQNVTFRCDPISEHNRLYWYRQTLGQGPEFLTYFQNEAQLEKSRLLSDRFSAERPKGSFSTLEIQRTEQGDSAMYLCASSGAGGLDEQFFGPGTRLTVL.

This chain uses TRBV7-9 with TRBJ2-4; 7 positions match TRBD1. The J segment lost 0 bases and the V segment lost 4 bases, leaving 9 bases of the junction unmatched. This CDR3 contains 17 residues. Looked up from germline, CDR1 is SEHNR and CDR2 is FQNEAQ (reference sequence). The CDR3 DNA follows: TGTGCCAGCAGCTCATTAACAGGGGCACTAGCCAAAAACATTCAGTACTTC. It is translated as CASSSLTGALAKNIQYF.

The chain is built from TRBV20-1 and TRBJ1-1; a weak D match, TRBD1 (6 bases). Germline loops: CDR1 DFQATT, CDR2 SNEGSKA (reference sequence). Trimming stripped 6 bases from V and 0 bases from J, with 14 bases between. The CDR3 has 14 residues. The CDR3 DNA follows: TGCAGTGCGACCTTCGGACAGATGAACACTGAAGCTTTCTTT. This gives the protein CSATFGQMNTEAFF.